The 19 T cell receptor beta chains given below trace back to one sample, sequenced in a study of cytomegalovirus exposure and HLA in healthy donors. Amplification used 60 Vbeta primers and 13 Jbeta primers. This table comes from immunoSEQ multiplex PCR, and its TCRdb copy is limited to in-frame clones, with some not included. The sample has some 130,000 clones, 77% seen once; the top ten hold approximately 4.5%. The sample comprised PBMCs. The receptors originated from a male donor in good health and CMV-seropositive.

This chain uses TRBV28 with TRBJ1-1, with 8 bases lining up with TRBD1. Trimming took 6 bases from V and 4 from J; bases not matched to a gene: 10. From germline, CDR1 is MDHEN and CDR2 SYDVKM. The CDR3 loop spans 15 amino acids. The CDR3 coding sequence is TGTGCCAGCAGACCCTACGACAGGGGAAGCACTGAAGCTTTCTTT. Amino acid sequence: CASRPYDRGSTEAFF. The full variable domain, completed using reference TRBV28 and TRBJ1-1, is DVKVTQSSRYLVKRTGEKVFLECVQDMDHENMFWYRQDPGLGLRLIYFSYDVKMKEKGDIPEGYSVSREKKERFSLILESASTNQTSMYLCASRPYDRGSTEAFFGQGTRLTVV.

The chain employs TRBV7-8 and TRBJ1-1; 7 nucleotides match TRBD1. Germline V CDR1 and CDR2: SGHVS, FQNEAQ. V lost 5 bases, J lost 4 bases, and 10 bases stayed unmatched. This CDR3 comprises 15 residues. The chain's CDR3 is CASSREGQFVTEAFF. CDR3 nucleotide sequence: TGTGCCAGCAGCCGCGAGGGACAGTTTGTCACTGAAGCTTTCTTT. The full variable domain, rest sourced from reference TRBV7-8 and TRBJ1-1, is GAGVSQSPRYKVAKRGQDVALRCDPISGHVSLFWYQQALGQGPEFLTYFQNEAQLDKSGLPSDRFFAERPEGSVSTLKIQRTQQEDSAVYLCASSREGQFVTEAFFGQGTRLTVV.

V is TRBV5-6 and J is TRBJ2-6; TRBD1 might be the D (5 bases). The CDR3 spans 18 residues. Trimming took off 6 bases at V and 1 base at J, with 20 bases between the two ends. In germline, CDR1 is SGHDT, CDR2 YYEEEE. For the CDR3, the DNA is TGTGCCAGCATCAAGTACAGGAGAGAATTGTCTGGGGCCAACGTCCTGACTTTC. This gives the protein CASIKYRRELSGANVLTF. The whole variable domain, filled in from reference TRBV5-6 and TRBJ2-6, reads DAGVTQSPTHLIKTRGQQVTLRCSPKSGHDTVSWYQQALGQGPQFIFQYYEEEERQRGNFPDRFSGHQFPNYSSELNVNALLLGDSALYLCASIKYRRELSGANVLTFGAGSRLTVL.

The chain uses TRBV4-1 and TRBJ2-7; 10 nucleotides match TRBD2. V was clipped by 3 bases and J by 1 base; unmatched bases: 3. The CDR3 length is 15 residues. CDR1 is MGHRA and CDR2 is YSYEKL in the germline V gene. CDR3 region: CASSQGLARSYEQYF. The CDR3 DNA reads as TGCGCCAGCAGCCAGGGACTAGCGCGGTCCTACGAGCAGTACTTC.

The rearrangement links TRBV5-1 to TRBJ2-2; D possibly corresponds to TRBD2 (5 bases). The V end lost 3 bases, the J end lost 3 bases, and 12 bases lay between the germline ends. Germline loops: CDR1 SGHRS, CDR2 YFSETQ. The CDR3 extends over 15 amino acids. The CDR3 DNA reads as TGCGCCAGCAGCTGGAATAGCGATGACACCGGGGAGCTGTTTTTT. Protein sequence: CASSWNSDDTGELFF.

On this clone: Other nucleotide sequences in the sample specify the same CDR3. The chain employs TRBV15 and TRBJ2-5, with a tentative D call TRBD1 (6 bases). V lost 4 bases and J lost 1, with 10 bases in between. CDR3 length: 14 residues. CDR1 LNHNV and CDR2 YYDKDF come from the germline V gene (reference sequence). The CDR3 is CATSTRTVQETQYF. As DNA, the CDR3 is TGTGCCACCAGCACCAGGACAGTCCAAGAGACCCAGTACTTC. Using reference TRBV15 and TRBJ2-5 for the parts outside the CDR3, the full variable domain is DAMVIQNPRYQVTQFGKPVTLSCSQTLNHNVMYWYQQKSSQAPKLLFHYYDKDFNNEADTPDNFQSRRPNTSFCFLDIRSPGLGDTAMYLCATSTRTVQETQYFGPGTRLLVL.

This chain joins TRBV11-3 and TRBJ1-6, with D tentatively TRBD1 (5 bases). Trimming pared 4 bases from V and 6 bases from J, leaving 7 bases between. CDR1 is SGHNT, CDR2 YENEEA, per germline. This CDR3 has 13 amino acids. The CDR3 protein is CASSSGPNSPLHF. DNA for the CDR3: TGTGCCAGCAGCTCAGGGCCTAATTCACCCCTCCACTTT.

The chain recombines TRBV9 with TRBJ2-7; 9 bases agree with TRBD2. Per the germline V gene, CDR1 is SGDLS and CDR2 is YYNGEE. This CDR3 is 14 amino acids long. With V trimmed by 0 bases and J by 6 bases, 4 bases remained unmatched. CDR3 region: CASSVGRGGREQYF. CDR3 sequence (DNA): TGTGCCAGCAGCGTAGGGCGGGGGGGCCGCGAGCAGTACTTC.

The V call is TRBV18, the J call TRBJ2-4, with D maybe TRBD2 (5 bases). Trimming pared 3 bases from V and 0 bases from J, leaving 6 bases between. CDR3 size: 14 residues. CDR1 is KGHSH and CDR2 is LQKENI in the germline V gene. DNA for the CDR3: TGTGCCAGCTCACCGGAGGTAGCCAAAAACATTCAGTACTTC. Encoded protein: CASSPEVAKNIQYF. The full variable domain, its missing parts supplied by reference TRBV18 and TRBJ2-4, is NAGVMQNPRHLVRRRGQEARLRCSPMKGHSHVYWYRQLPEEGLKFMVYLQKENIIDESGMPKERFSAEFPKEGPSILRIQQVVRGDSAAYFCASSPEVAKNIQYFGAGTRLSVL.

This chain's CDR3 is CASSWDRDYSTDTQYF. CDR3 sequence (DNA): TGTGCCAGCAGTTGGGACCGGGACTATTCCACAGATACGCAGTATTTT. V gene TRBV6-5 combines with J gene TRBJ2-3; 7 bases map to TRBD2. Germline lookup yields CDR1 MNHEY and CDR2 SVGAGI. V lost 4 bases and J lost 2; bases outside the gene matches: 9. CDR3 length: 16 amino acids.

The chain has TRBV10-2 and TRBJ1-2; D ambiguous. V lost 2 bases and J 5 bases, leaving 6 bases between the germline ends. The CDR3 length is 12 residues. CDR1 and CDR2 (germline): WSHSY, SAAADI. CDR3 loop: CASSEGIYGYTF. The CDR3 DNA sequence: TGCGCCAGCAGTGAGGGCATTTATGGCTACACCTTC.

This clone has only a few counts. The V and J genes are TRBV6-5 and TRBJ2-1; D gene unclear. CDR3 length: 15 residues. Trimming took 3 bases from V and 0 from J, leaving 9 bases between them. Germline-derived CDR1 and CDR2 are MNHEY and SVGAGI. CDR3 sequence reads: CASSYNGFSYNEQFF. As DNA, the CDR3 is TGTGCCAGCAGTTATAACGGGTTCTCCTACAATGAGCAGTTCTTC.

This sequence joins TRBV6-5 and TRBJ1-3, with a tentative D call TRBD1 (5 bases). V shed 0 bases and J shed 8 bases, with 14 bases lying between them. Germline V gene sequence: CDR1 MNHEY, CDR2 SVGAGI. The CDR3 is 15 amino acids. The CDR3 reads CASSYSGALGDTIYF. The CDR3, as DNA: TGTGCCAGCAGTTACTCAGGGGCGCTCGGAGACACCATATATTTT.

V and J are TRBV7-9 and TRBJ2-7; a possible D gene is TRBD2 (6 bases). CDR3 length equals 16 residues. Between the trimmed V and J ends, which lost 0 bases and 6 bases, there was a span of 18 bases. Per the germline V gene, CDR1 is SEHNR and CDR2 is FQNEAQ (reference sequence). The CDR3 reads CASSLAPGTGSVEQYF. In nucleotides, the CDR3 is TGTGCCAGCAGCTTAGCGCCGGGGACTGGGTCCGTCGAGCAGTACTTC.

This clone was seen more than once but under ten times. The chain couples TRBV7-8 to TRBJ2-1, with D perhaps TRBD1 (5 bases). CDR1 SGHVS and CDR2 FQNEAQ come from the germline V gene. The CDR3 spans 14 residues. V lost 4 bases and J 5 bases, leaving 12 bases between the germline ends. CDR3 sequence: CASSSDIRDNEQFF. The CDR3 DNA reads as TGTGCCAGCAGCTCGGACATACGGGACAATGAGCAGTTCTTC.

The CDR3: CASSGGTFLYEQYF. In DNA, the CDR3 is TGTGCCAGCAGCGGCGGGACGTTTCTCTACGAGCAGTACTTC. The V and J genes are TRBV7-2 and TRBJ2-5; possibly TRBD2 for D (6 bases). The J call may be incorrect, as the DNA end agrees better with TRBJ2-7. Per germline, CDR1 SGHTA and CDR2 FQGNSA. The CDR3 sequence is 14 residues long.

This clone was picked up one time. The rearrangement links TRBV28 to TRBJ1-1, with D uncertain. Deletions cut 3 bases from V and 6 bases from J, with 11 bases between. The CDR3 covers 13 residues. The germline V gene has CDR1 MDHEN and CDR2 SYDVKM. CDR3 nucleotide sequence: TGTGCCAGCAGTTTCTCGGGGTCGCCTGAAGCTTTCTTT. Protein sequence: CASSFSGSPEAFF.

This clone showed up just a few times. The chain combines TRBV5-1 with TRBJ2-7; TRBD1 agrees at 8 bases. Germline trimming cut 4 bases from V and 11 bases from J; bases unmatched to any gene: 11. CDR1 and CDR2 (germline): SGHRS, YFSETQ. CDR3 length equals 13 residues. The CDR3: CASSNTPGGAEYF. The CDR3 nucleotides are TGCGCCAGCAGCAACACTCCAGGGGGCGCTGAGTACTTC.

The chain is built from TRBV18 and TRBJ2-5; no firm D call. This CDR3 comprises 15 residues. Germline loops: CDR1 KGHSH, CDR2 LQKENI. With 2 bases removed from V and 1 base from J, the gap between germline ends came to 11 bases. DNA of the CDR3: TGTGCCAGCTCACCATACGGTACAGCCCAAGAGACCCAGTACTTC. This translates into CASSPYGTAQETQYF.